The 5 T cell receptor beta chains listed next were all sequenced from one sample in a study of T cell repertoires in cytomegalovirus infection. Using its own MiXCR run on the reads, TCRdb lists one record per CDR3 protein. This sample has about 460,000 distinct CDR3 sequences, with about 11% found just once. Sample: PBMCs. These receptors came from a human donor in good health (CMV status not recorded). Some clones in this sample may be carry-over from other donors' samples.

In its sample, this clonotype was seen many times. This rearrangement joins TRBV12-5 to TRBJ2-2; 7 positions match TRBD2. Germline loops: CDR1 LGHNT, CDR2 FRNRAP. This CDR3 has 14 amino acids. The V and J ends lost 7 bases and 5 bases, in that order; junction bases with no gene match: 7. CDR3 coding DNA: TGTGCTAGTGCCCCGGGAGGCAGGACCGGGGAGCTGTTTTTT. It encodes CASAPGGRTGELFF.

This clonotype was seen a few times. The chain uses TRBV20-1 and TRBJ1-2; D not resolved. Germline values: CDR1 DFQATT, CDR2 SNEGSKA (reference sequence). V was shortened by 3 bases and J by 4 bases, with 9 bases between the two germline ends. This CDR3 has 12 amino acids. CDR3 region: CSASRTGYGYTF. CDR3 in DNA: TGCAGTGCTAGTAGGACGGGCTATGGCTACACCTTC.

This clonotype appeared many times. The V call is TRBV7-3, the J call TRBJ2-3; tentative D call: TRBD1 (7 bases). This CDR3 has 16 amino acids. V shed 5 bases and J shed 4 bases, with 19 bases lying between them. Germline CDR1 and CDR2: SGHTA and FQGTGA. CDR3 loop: CASSKPTGSGADTQYF. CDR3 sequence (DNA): TGTGCCAGCAGCAAGCCGACAGGGTCGGGGGCAGATACGCAGTATTTT. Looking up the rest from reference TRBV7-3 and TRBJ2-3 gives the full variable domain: GAGVSQTPSNKVTEKGKYVELRCDPISGHTALYWYRQSLGQGPEFLIYFQGTGAADDSGLPNDRFFAVRPEGSVSTLKIQRTERGDSAVYLCASSKPTGSGADTQYFGPGTRLTVL.

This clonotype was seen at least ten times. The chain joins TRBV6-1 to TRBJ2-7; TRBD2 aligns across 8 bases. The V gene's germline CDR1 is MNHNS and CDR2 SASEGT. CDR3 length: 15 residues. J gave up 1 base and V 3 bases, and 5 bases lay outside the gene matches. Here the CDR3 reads CASSEEGLGSYEQYF. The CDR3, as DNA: TGTGCCAGCAGTGAGGAGGGACTAGGTTCCTACGAGCAGTACTTC.

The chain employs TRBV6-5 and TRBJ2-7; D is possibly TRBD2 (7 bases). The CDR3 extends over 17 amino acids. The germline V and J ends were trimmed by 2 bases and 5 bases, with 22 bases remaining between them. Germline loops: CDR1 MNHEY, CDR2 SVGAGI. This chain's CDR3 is CASSYRSGGPLTDEQYF. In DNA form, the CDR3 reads TGTGCCAGCAGTTACAGGTCGGGGGGCCCCCTGACGGACGAGCAGTACTTC.